This T cell receptor beta chain originates from a study of CD8+ T cells in alopecia areata. There are a few counts of this clone. The target antigen is unknown. Study-wide results and caveats: Normal scalp showed lower clonality than lesional scalp, especially alopecia totalis/universalis. Compared with mice, patients displayed less clear TCR sharing, possibly for HLA-related reasons.

Treatment denoted: oral pan-JAK inhibitor, 5-10 mg twice daily. The authors extracted RNA and reverse transcribed it into cDNA as the sequencing template. Repertoires were generated with immunoSEQ multiplex PCR, while TCRdb's copy carries only in-frame clones and drops some. This repertoire shows about 88,000 clones, 44% found once; its top ten account for more than 15%. The source was CD8+ T cells sorted from blood, collected at week 24, from a patient treated with tofacitinib. This TCR was sampled from a human donor with alopecia areata.

The CDR3 DNA reads as TGCGCCAGCAGCCAAATGAAAGCTGGAAACACCATATATTTT. It encodes CASSQMKAGNTIYF. This chain connects TRBV4-1 to TRBJ1-3; no clear D gene. Germline loops: CDR1 MGHRA, CDR2 YSYEKL. V lost 2 bases, J lost 2 bases, and 7 bases lay in between. The CDR3 covers 14 residues.